A selection of T cell receptor beta chains follows, all from one sample in a study of blood T cell repertoires in COVID-19. TCRdb's table, derived via immunoSEQ multiplex PCR, lists solely in-frame clones and lacks some. The data show about 82,000 clones, with over 70% seen just once and about 12% held by the top ten. The sample was peripheral blood. The receptor source for this set is a woman aged 40 to 50 with active or convalescent COVID-19. Each CDR3 is given with its conserved first and last residue. D genes are given only for firm matches. Only some rows state a clone size, as once, few, many or a class for expanded clones.

d_call: .
clone_size: .
v_call: TRBV7-9
j_call: TRBJ1-2
cdr3_nt: TGTGCCAGCAGCTTAGCAGACAGATATGGCTACACCTTC
cdr3_aa: CASSLADRYGYTF

d_call: TRBD1
clone_size: .
v_call: TRBV10-3
j_call: TRBJ1-2
cdr3_nt: TGTGCCATCAGTCCCCACTTCCCCGGGACAGGCGCCTATGGCTACACCTTC
cdr3_aa: CAISPHFPGTGAYGYTF

d_call: .
clone_size: .
v_call: TRBV5-5
j_call: TRBJ1-1
cdr3_nt: TGTGCCAGCAGCTTCTTATTTTTGAGCACTGAAGCTTTCTTT
cdr3_aa: CASSFLFLSTEAFF

d_call: TRBD2
clone_size: .
v_call: TRBV5-1
j_call: TRBJ2-7
cdr3_nt: TGCGCCAGCAGCTTGGCGGGACTAGCGGGAGGTTACGAGCAGTACTTC
cdr3_aa: CASSLAGLAGGYEQYF

d_call: .
clone_size: .
v_call: TRBV5-1
j_call: TRBJ2-7
cdr3_nt: TGCGCCAGCAGCTTGGAGGCGGGAAGGGAGCAGTACTTC
cdr3_aa: CASSLEAGREQYF

d_call: .
clone_size: .
v_call: TRBV6-2/TRBV6-3
j_call: TRBJ1-5
cdr3_nt: TGTGCCAGCACCCCGGCAGGGTGGGATCAGCCCCAGCATTTT
cdr3_aa: CASTPAGWDQPQHF

d_call: .
clone_size: .
v_call: TRBV29-1
j_call: TRBJ2-7
cdr3_nt: TGCAGCGTTGCCGGGTGGAGCTCCTACGAGCAGTACTTC
cdr3_aa: CSVAGWSSYEQYF

d_call: .
clone_size: .
v_call: TRBV28
j_call: TRBJ1-1
cdr3_nt: TGTGCCAGCAGTCAACAGGGCTTGAAGGCTTTCTTT
cdr3_aa: CASSQQGLKAFF

d_call: .
clone_size: .
v_call: TRBV10-3
j_call: TRBJ2-6
cdr3_nt: TGTGCCATCAGCCCCCCCGGGACTTTAAGCTCTGGGGCCAACGTCCTGACTTTC
cdr3_aa: CAISPPGTLSSGANVLTF

d_call: .
clone_size: .
v_call: TRBV6-2/TRBV6-3
j_call: TRBJ1-5
cdr3_nt: TGTGCCAGCAGTTACCGAGTTAGCAATCAGCCCCAGCATTTT
cdr3_aa: CASSYRVSNQPQHF

d_call: TRBD2
clone_size: .
v_call: TRBV7-8
j_call: TRBJ2-2
cdr3_nt: TGTGCCAGCAGCCCTCTAGCGGCATCGAACACCGGGGAGCTGTTTTTT
cdr3_aa: CASSPLAASNTGELFF

d_call: .
clone_size: .
v_call: TRBV3-1/TRBV3-2
j_call: TRBJ1-1
cdr3_nt: TGTGCCAGCAGCCACCTTGACAGGCCGAACACTGAAGCTTTCTTT
cdr3_aa: CASSHLDRPNTEAFF

d_call: TRBD2
clone_size: .
v_call: TRBV5-6
j_call: TRBJ2-1
cdr3_nt: TGTGCCAGCAGGGATAGCGGGAGGAACAATGAGCAGTTCTTC
cdr3_aa: CASRDSGRNNEQFF

d_call: .
clone_size: .
v_call: TRBV7-9
j_call: TRBJ1-3
cdr3_nt: TGTGCCAGCAGCTCACTGGCGGGGGGAAGTGGAAACACCATATATTTT
cdr3_aa: CASSSLAGGSGNTIYF

d_call: TRBD2
clone_size: .
v_call: TRBV5-8
j_call: TRBJ2-7
cdr3_nt: TGTGCCAGCAGCCGATGGACTAGCGGGAGTGGAGAGCAGTACTTC
cdr3_aa: CASSRWTSGSGEQYF

d_call: .
clone_size: few
v_call: TRBV5-6
j_call: TRBJ2-3
cdr3_nt: TGTGCCAGCAGCCCACAGTGGGATACGCAGTATTTT
cdr3_aa: CASSPQWDTQYF

d_call: .
clone_size: once
v_call: TRBV27
j_call: TRBJ2-6
cdr3_nt: TGTGCCAGCAGTTTAGCGGGGACCCACTCTGGGGCCAACGTCCTGACTTTC
cdr3_aa: CASSLAGTHSGANVLTF

d_call: TRBD2
clone_size: .
v_call: TRBV10-3
j_call: TRBJ2-5
cdr3_nt: TGTGCCATCAGCACGGCTAGCGGGAGGGAGACCCAGTACTTC
cdr3_aa: CAISTASGRETQYF

d_call: TRBD2
clone_size: .
v_call: TRBV11-1
j_call: TRBJ2-3
cdr3_nt: TGTGCCAGCAGCTTAGCCGCGGCTAGCGGGAGGTTAATGGATACGCAGTATTTT
cdr3_aa: CASSLAAASGRLMDTQYF

d_call: .
clone_size: .
v_call: TRBV4-2
j_call: TRBJ1-2
cdr3_nt: TGTGCCAGCAGCCAAGATTCGACGGAGGTTAACTATGGCTACACCTTC
cdr3_aa: CASSQDSTEVNYGYTF

d_call: TRBD2
clone_size: .
v_call: TRBV6-1
j_call: TRBJ2-2
cdr3_nt: TGTGCCAGCAGTGATACTAGCGGGGTAGACACCGGGGAGCTGTTTTTT
cdr3_aa: CASSDTSGVDTGELFF

d_call: TRBD2
clone_size: .
v_call: TRBV5-1
j_call: TRBJ2-3
cdr3_nt: TGCGCCAGCAGCTTGGCCCTGGGAACTAGCGGGGCCCTGAGCCCTAGCACAGATACGCAGTATTTT
cdr3_aa: CASSLALGTSGALSPSTDTQYF